This T cell receptor beta chain was profiled in a study of chemoradiotherapy in HPV16-positive cancers (dated by TCRdb to 2022 to 2024). A note on the overall study: Candidate HPV-specific T-cell clones and common TCR motifs were defined by functional T-cell assays performed on cells from a couple of HPV16-positive patients. Next, the candidate HPV-specific TCRs and motifs were followed in TCR repertoires from approximately 87 patients with HPV-related cancers. Whether T-cell immunity against the HPV oncoproteins E6 and E7 changes during chemoradiotherapy and whether survival is affected by this immunity were examined in the study. Results and caveats for the whole study, not just this receptor: The survival association was reported for HPV16-positive patients, and the functional definition of HPV-specific T cells was derived from only two HPV16-positive patients. Expansion of candidate HPV-specific clones and E7-related TCR motifs was observed in the tumor microenvironment during treatment, whereas no such expansion was observed for non-HPV-specific T cells. Improved recurrence-free survival in HPV16-positive patients was associated with expansion of HPV-responsive T cells during chemoradiotherapy.

The library came from the immunoSEQ multiplex PCR assay. What TCRdb holds here is the immuneACCESS table cut down to in-frame rearrangements. Part of the clones is not present; checked against another copy, under half of the missing clones reflect an unresolved V gene, and the others are unexplained. The sample contains 30,000 to 40,000 clones, about 90% of them found a single time. The top ten constitute 3% to 4.5% of the sample. Repertoires were sampled repeatedly over the course of chemoradiotherapy so that clonal expansion in the tumor microenvironment could be followed. V is pruned by 7 bases and J by 5 bases, leaving 11 bases of the junction without a gene match. The germline V gene supplies CDR1 MDHEN and CDR2 SYDVKM. The CDR3 starts with the cysteine, ends with the phenylalanine, and has 15 residues. This entry keeps only the CDR3 DNA: 45 bases, framed from base 1. About this clone itself: It lacks a known antigen. No base qualities exist here, and no much larger clone lies one base off it.

The source is a human donor with HPV-associated anogenital cancer. The sample here was blood, taken from a patient who underwent chemoradiotherapy. The chain couples TRBV28 to TRBJ1-5; the junction holds 7 bases that match TRBD1. The DNA reads TGTGCCAGCACCCCCGAGGGGCAGGGGGATCAGCCCCAGCATTTT. The translation is CASTPEGQGDQPQHF.